This T cell receptor (beta chain) originates from a study of shared clonotypes between healthy human individuals. Study as a whole: Per donor, three plates held CD4 naive cells, three held CD4 memory, two held CD8 naive and one held CD8 memory. Findings and caveats of the study: Sorted-subset sequencing was shown by rarefaction to be incomplete despite large depth. Estimated clonotype richness was generally higher in naive than memory subsets.

Comment on this clone: The antigen is not known.

Data came from immunoSEQ multiplex PCR; TCRdb stores just in-frame clones and leaves some out. The repertoire has 2,500,000 or so clones, 80% to 95% of them found once; the top ten carry 0.36%. CD4+ cells were split into CD45RA+ naive and CD45RA-negative memory subsets. The germline V gene has CDR1 MNHEY and CDR2 SVGAGI. The CDR3 extends over 15 amino acids. Trimming took off 5 bases at V and 6 bases at J, with 18 bases between the two ends. The receptor was derived from a man aged 18 to 30 in good health. Some clones in this sample may be carry-over from other donors' samples. Sequenced sample: naive CD4+ T cells from PBMCs. Sample subset: CD45RA+ positively selected. The chain carries TRBV6-5 and TRBJ2-3; TRBD2 might be the D (6 bases). The CDR3 DNA sequence: TGTGCCAGCAGTGCCATCCGGGAGTCGTTGGATACGCAGTATTTT. Protein: CASSAIRESLDTQYF.